The entry that follows covers one TCR beta chain sequence. The record originates from a study of OX40 agonist ivuxolimab in advanced cancers. Produced via immunoSEQ multiplex PCR; TCRdb's table is partial and in-frame only. There are some 58,000 clones in the sample; roughly 80% occur only once, and 1.9% lies in the top ten. Germline CDR1 is LNHDA and CDR2 is SQIVND (reference sequence). There are 13 residues in the CDR3. V was cut by 5 bases and J by 1 base, with 8 bases left in between. The source of this sequence is an adult with an advanced solid tumor such as melanoma, head and neck, liver or kidney cancer. The sequences come from CD4+ or CD8+ T cells sorted from blood, collected in a trial of the OX40 agonist ivuxolimab. This chain links TRBV19 with TRBJ1-1; D ambiguous. CDR3 in DNA: TGTGCCAGTAGTTTGCAGGAGAACACTGAAGCTTTCTTT. Translation: CASSLQENTEAFF.